The rows below give T cell receptor beta chains drawn from one sample of a study of blood T cell repertoires in COVID-19. TCRdb's table, derived via immunoSEQ multiplex PCR, lists solely in-frame clones and lacks some. The sample holds 250,000 or so clones; 80% to 85% are singletons and the top ten take 3.4%. Material: PBMCs or T cells enriched from blood (not recorded which). Receptors were obtained from a man in his fifties who had recovered from COVID-19. The CDR3 runs from the conserved cysteine through the conserved F or W. The D gene is left open where the match is weak. Size is omitted from some rows. Given values are once, few, many or a class for expanded clones.

TRBV14,-,-,TRBJ2-5,14,CASSLDRRQETQYF,TGTGCCAGCAGCCTAGACAGGAGGCAAGAGACCCAGTACTTC
TRBV9,-,-,TRBJ1-1,14,CASSGDPGPTEAFF,TGTGCCAGCAGCGGCGATCCGGGTCCCACTGAAGCTTTCTTT
TRBV6-5,-,TRBD1,TRBJ1-1,15,CASRDRVGGNTEAFF,TGTGCCAGCAGGGACAGGGTCGGTGGGAACACTGAAGCTTTCTTT
TRBV13,-,-,TRBJ2-3,14,CASSVRQLTDTQYF,TGTGCCAGCAGCGTAAGACAGCTCACAGATACGCAGTATTTT
TRBV30,-,TRBD1,TRBJ2-1,14,CAWSVQGTWGEQFF,TGTGCCTGGAGTGTACAGGGGACCTGGGGCGAGCAGTTCTTC
TRBV12-3/TRBV12-4,-,-,TRBJ1-2,11,CAIKGARGYTF,TGTGCCATCAAAGGGGCGAGGGGCTACACCTTC
TRBV6-6,-,-,TRBJ2-7,13,CASSYERSYEQYF,TGTGCCAGCAGTTACGAGCGCTCCTACGAGCAGTACTTC
TRBV7-6,-,TRBD2,TRBJ2-3,14,CASGLAGGTDTQYF,TGTGCCAGCGGACTAGCGGGGGGGACAGATACGCAGTATTTT
TRBV18,many,TRBD1,TRBJ1-6,14,CASSPMDRDSPLHF,TGTGCCAGCTCACCAATGGACAGGGATTCACCCCTCCACTTT
TRBV19,-,TRBD1,TRBJ2-2,15,CASRLQGAVTGELFF,TGTGCCAGTAGGTTACAGGGGGCTGTCACCGGGGAGCTGTTTTTT
TRBV9,-,-,TRBJ2-7,16,CASSVDAVSSSYEQYF,TGTGCCAGCAGCGTAGATGCCGTGAGTAGCTCCTACGAGCAGTACTTC
TRBV28,-,TRBD1,TRBJ2-1,17,CASSLGVRQGVSDEQFF,TGTGCCAGCAGTTTGGGAGTCCGACAGGGGGTGAGCGATGAGCAGTTCTTC
TRBV6-5,-,-,TRBJ1-6,13,CARLKKGNSPLHF,TGTGCCAGACTTAAAAAGGGGAATTCACCCCTCCACTTT
TRBV18,-,TRBD1,TRBJ1-1,16,CASSLRTGPRGTEAFF,TGTGCCAGCTCACTGCGGACAGGCCCCAGGGGCACTGAAGCTTTCTTT
TRBV7-3,-,TRBD1,TRBJ1-1,15,CASSETRDRVAEAFF,TGTGCCAGCAGCGAAACCCGGGACAGGGTCGCTGAAGCTTTCTTT
TRBV29-1,-,TRBD1,TRBJ2-7,14,CSVGARTGIAEQYF,TGCAGCGTCGGGGCTCGGACAGGGATCGCCGAGCAGTACTTC
TRBV28,-,-,TRBJ1-5,15,CASSLPGRGNQPQHF,TGTGCCAGCAGTTTACCTGGACGGGGAAATCAGCCCCAGCATTTT
TRBV28,few,-,TRBJ1-1,13,CASSRRRNTEAFF,TGTGCCAGCAGTCGACGGAGGAACACTGAAGCTTTCTTT
TRBV14,-,-,TRBJ2-2,15,CASSQVQGNAGELFF,TGTGCCAGCAGCCAAGTACAGGGAAATGCCGGGGAGCTGTTTTTT
TRBV5-1,-,TRBD2,TRBJ2-3,19,CASSLFGLAGLTSTDTQYF,TGCGCCAGCAGCTTGTTCGGACTAGCGGGGCTAACTAGCACAGATACGCAGTATTTT
TRBV25-1,-,-,TRBJ1-2,14,CASTSDRFNYGYTF,TGTGCCAGCACCTCAGACAGGTTTAACTATGGCTACACCTTC
TRBV7-9,few,-,TRBJ1-1,11,CASSPLRGAFF,TGTGCCAGCAGTCCACTAAGGGGAGCTTTCTTT
TRBV10-2,-,-,TRBJ1-3,11,CASSGLNTIYF,TGCGCCAGCAGCGGACTAAACACCATATATTTT
TRBV5-4,few,-,TRBJ2-7,14,CASSLVAGPGEQYF,TGTGCCAGCAGCTTGGTTGCGGGGCCTGGGGAGCAGTACTTC
TRBV13,once,-,TRBJ1-2,14,CASTRALFNYGYTF,TGTGCCAGCACCCGTGCACTGTTTAACTATGGCTACACCTTC
TRBV25-1,-,-,TRBJ2-1,14,CACGEAGPYNEQFF,TGTGCCTGTGGGGAGGCGGGGCCCTACAATGAGCAGTTCTTC
TRBV10-2,-,-,TRBJ1-6,14,CASSETTTYSPLHF,TGCGCCAGCAGTGAGACTACTACCTATTCACCCCTCCACTTT
TRBV14,-,-,TRBJ1-1,12,CASSQQGFLAFF,TGTGCCAGCAGTCAGCAGGGGTTTTTGGCTTTCTTT
TRBV7-2,-,-,TRBJ2-3,16,CASSLGRLGGTDTQYF,TGTGCCAGCAGCTTAGGGCGCCTGGGAGGCACAGATACGCAGTATTTT
TRBV5-4,-,-,TRBJ1-4,13,CASSPSRAEKLFF,TGTGCCAGCAGCCCGTCCCGAGCGGAAAAACTGTTTTTT
TRBV7-2,-,-,TRBJ1-1,13,CASTLLRGTEAFF,TGTGCCAGCACCCTACTTAGGGGCACTGAAGCTTTCTTT
TRBV24-1,-,TRBD2,TRBJ2-1,14,CATSAASGAHEQFF,TGTGCCACCAGTGCGGCTAGCGGGGCTCATGAGCAGTTCTTC
TRBV5-4,-,TRBD2,TRBJ2-5,16,CASSLIAGVREETQYF,TGTGCCAGCAGCTTGATAGCGGGAGTTAGAGAAGAGACCCAGTACTTC
TRBV9,-,TRBD1,TRBJ2-1,13,CASIITGGDEQFF,TGTGCCAGCATCATAACAGGGGGAGATGAGCAGTTCTTC
TRBV2,-,TRBD2,TRBJ2-2,15,CASSSGGAGTGELFF,TGTGCCAGCAGCAGCGGGGGGGCTGGCACCGGGGAGCTGTTTTTT
TRBV12-3/TRBV12-4,-,-,TRBJ1-2,12,CASSLQGWGYTF,TGTGCCAGCAGTTTACAGGGTTGGGGCTACACCTTC
TRBV5-8,-,-,TRBJ1-1,15,CASSFRQPVVTEAFF,TGTGCCAGCAGCTTTAGACAGCCCGTCGTCACTGAAGCTTTCTTT
TRBV12-5,few,-,TRBJ2-1,15,CASARDWAGYNEQFF,TGTGCTAGTGCCCGGGACTGGGCAGGATACAATGAGCAGTTCTTC
TRBV29-1,-,-,TRBJ1-2,13,CSVDPTGNGGYTF,TGCAGCGTTGACCCCACAGGAAACGGTGGCTACACCTTC
TRBV15,-,TRBD2,TRBJ2-1,16,CATSRDLIAGGNEQFF,TGTGCCACCAGCAGAGATCTGATAGCGGGAGGGAATGAGCAGTTCTTC
TRBV27,-,-,TRBJ2-7,15,CASSPRELVGYEQYF,TGTGCCAGCAGCCCCCGAGAGCTAGTTGGATACGAGCAGTACTTC
TRBV7-9,-,-,TRBJ2-2,14,CAGRGTSNTGELFF,TGTGCCGGGCGCGGGACCTCGAACACCGGGGAGCTGTTTTTT
TRBV5-1,-,TRBD2,TRBJ2-3,14,CASNPGRGTDTQYF,TGCGCCAGCAATCCCGGGAGGGGCACAGATACGCAGTATTTT
TRBV5-8,-,-,TRBJ2-5,15,CASSLGAAGHETQYF,TGTGCCAGCAGCTTGGGGGCGGCAGGGCATGAGACCCAGTACTTC
TRBV19,-,-,TRBJ1-6,17,CASSIEGASSYNSPLHF,TGTGCCAGTAGTATTGAAGGGGCCAGCTCCTATAATTCACCCCTCCACTTT
TRBV11-1,-,TRBD2,TRBJ2-7,17,CASSLAGGLAGRNEQYF,TGTGCCAGCAGCTTAGCGGGCGGACTAGCGGGACGAAACGAGCAGTACTTC
TRBV27,-,TRBD1,TRBJ1-2,15,CASSPSPRDSYGYTF,TGTGCCAGCAGCCCCTCCCCCCGGGACAGCTATGGCTACACCTTC
TRBV29-1,few,-,TRBJ1-1,13,CSGEQAKGTEAFF,TGCAGCGGAGAACAGGCAAAGGGGACTGAAGCTTTCTTT
TRBV20-1,-,-,TRBJ2-1,16,CSASLIGESSYNEQFF,TGCAGTGCTAGTCTGATAGGAGAAAGCTCCTACAATGAGCAGTTCTTC
TRBV27,-,-,TRBJ2-2,16,CASSLFVGTGTGELFF,TGTGCCAGCAGTTTATTTGTGGGGACTGGCACCGGGGAGCTGTTTTTT
TRBV5-1,-,TRBD2,TRBJ2-7,15,CASSAGGTTIYEQYF,TGCGCCAGCAGCGCCGGGGGGACGACTATTTACGAGCAGTACTTC
TRBV29-1,-,TRBD1,TRBJ2-7,14,CSVEWPGGEGEQYF,TGCAGCGTTGAATGGCCAGGGGGAGAAGGGGAGCAGTACTTC
TRBV6-2/TRBV6-3,-,-,TRBJ1-5,13,CASSRGGDQPQHF,TGTGCCAGCAGTCGAGGCGGAGATCAGCCCCAGCATTTT
TRBV10-3,-,-,TRBJ2-2,11,CAITRAGELFF,TGTGCCATCACCCGAGCCGGGGAGCTGTTTTTT